This section outlines one T cell receptor beta chain sequence together with its context. Additional DNA sequences in this sample encode the identical CDR3. In replicate PCRs of sorted subsets, roughly 200 ng DNA, approximately 28,000 T cell genomes, was used. The protocol was immunoSEQ multiplex PCR, while the TCRdb copy is restricted to in-frame clones and leaves out a portion. Among about 1.1 million clones listed, approximately 80% were seen once. Only Caucasian adults living in Nashville, Tennessee served as donors. V was trimmed by 1 base and J by 2 bases, leaving 10 bases between them. The CDR3 runs to 15 residues. Germline CDR1 and CDR2: LGHNA and YNFKEQ. This record comes from a study of shared clonotypes between healthy human individuals. At the level of the study: The study enrolled two women and a few men aged 18 to 49.

The clonotype comes from a man younger than 30 in good health. Some clones in this sample may be carry-over from other donors' samples. The V call is TRBV4-2, the J call TRBJ2-3; D assignment may be TRBD1 or TRBD2 (5 bases each). The sequenced sample consisted of memory CD4+ T cells from PBMCs. Subset given: CD45RA-negative fraction. The CDR3 DNA follows: TGTGCCAGCAGCCAAGCGGGGCTCTCCACAGATACGCAGTATTTT. It codes for CASSQAGLSTDTQYF.